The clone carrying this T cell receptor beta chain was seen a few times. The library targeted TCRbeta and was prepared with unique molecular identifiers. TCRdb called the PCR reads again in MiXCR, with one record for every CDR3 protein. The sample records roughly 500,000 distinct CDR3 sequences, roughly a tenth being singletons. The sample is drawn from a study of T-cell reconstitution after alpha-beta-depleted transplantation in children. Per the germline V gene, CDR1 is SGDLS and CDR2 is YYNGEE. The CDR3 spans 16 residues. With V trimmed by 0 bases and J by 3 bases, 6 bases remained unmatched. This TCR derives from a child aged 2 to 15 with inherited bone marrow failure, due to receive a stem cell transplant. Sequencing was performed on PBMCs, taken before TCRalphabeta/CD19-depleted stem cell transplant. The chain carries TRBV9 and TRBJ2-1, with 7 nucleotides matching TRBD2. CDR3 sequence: CASSVDGGSRYNEQFF. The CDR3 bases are TGTGCCAGCAGCGTAGATGGCGGGAGTCGCTACAATGAGCAGTTCTTC.